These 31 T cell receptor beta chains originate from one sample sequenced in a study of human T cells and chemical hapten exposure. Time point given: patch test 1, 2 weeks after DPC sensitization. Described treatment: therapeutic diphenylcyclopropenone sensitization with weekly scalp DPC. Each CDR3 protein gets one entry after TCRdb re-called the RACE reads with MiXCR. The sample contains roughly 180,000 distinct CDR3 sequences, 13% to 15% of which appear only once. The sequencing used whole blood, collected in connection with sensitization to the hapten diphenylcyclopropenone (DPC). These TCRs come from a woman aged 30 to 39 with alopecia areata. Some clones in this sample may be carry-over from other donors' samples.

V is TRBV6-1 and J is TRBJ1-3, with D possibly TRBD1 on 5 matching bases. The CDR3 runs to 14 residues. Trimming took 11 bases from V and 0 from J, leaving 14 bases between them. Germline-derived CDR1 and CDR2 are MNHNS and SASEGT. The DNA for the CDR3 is TGTGCCTCCGGGGGTCTTCTCTCTGGAAACACCATATATTTT. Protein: CASGGLLSGNTIYF.

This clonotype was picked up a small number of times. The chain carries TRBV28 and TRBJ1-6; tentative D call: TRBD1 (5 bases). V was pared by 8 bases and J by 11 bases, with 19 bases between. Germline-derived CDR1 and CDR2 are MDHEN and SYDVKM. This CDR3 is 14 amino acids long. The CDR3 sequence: CASSGTGPIAPLHF. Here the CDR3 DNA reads TGTGCCAGCTCCGGGACGGGACCTATTGCACCCCTCCACTTT.

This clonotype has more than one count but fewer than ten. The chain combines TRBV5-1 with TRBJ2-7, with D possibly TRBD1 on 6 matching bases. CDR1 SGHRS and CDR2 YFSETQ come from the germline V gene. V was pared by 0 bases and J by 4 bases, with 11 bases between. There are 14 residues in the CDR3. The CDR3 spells CASSLETGPYEQYF. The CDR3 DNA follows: TGCGCCAGCAGCTTGGAGACAGGCCCATACGAGCAGTACTTC.

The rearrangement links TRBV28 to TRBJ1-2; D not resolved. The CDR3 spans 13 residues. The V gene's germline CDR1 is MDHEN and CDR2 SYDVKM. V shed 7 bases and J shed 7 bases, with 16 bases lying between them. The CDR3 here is CASIPLFGSGYTF. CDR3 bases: TGTGCCAGCATTCCACTGTTCGGGTCTGGCTACACCTTC.

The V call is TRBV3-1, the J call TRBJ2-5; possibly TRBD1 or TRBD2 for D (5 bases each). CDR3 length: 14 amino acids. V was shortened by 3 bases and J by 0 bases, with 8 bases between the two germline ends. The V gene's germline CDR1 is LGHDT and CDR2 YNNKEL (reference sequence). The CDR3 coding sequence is TGTGCCAGCAGCCAGGGACCCGACCAAGAGACCCAGTACTTC. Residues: CASSQGPDQETQYF.

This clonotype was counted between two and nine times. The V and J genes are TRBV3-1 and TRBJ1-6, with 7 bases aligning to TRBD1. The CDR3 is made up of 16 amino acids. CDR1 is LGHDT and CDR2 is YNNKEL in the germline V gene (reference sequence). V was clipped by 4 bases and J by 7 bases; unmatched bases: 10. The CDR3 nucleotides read TGTGCCAGCAGCCTTAATTCGGGACAGACGAATTCACCCCTCCACTTT. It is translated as CASSLNSGQTNSPLHF.

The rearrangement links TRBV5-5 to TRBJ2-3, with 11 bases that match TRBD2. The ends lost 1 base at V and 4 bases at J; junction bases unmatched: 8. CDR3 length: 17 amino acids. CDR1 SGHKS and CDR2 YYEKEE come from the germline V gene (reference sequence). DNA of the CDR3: TGTGCCAGCAGCTTGCTCCTAGCGGGGGGCCGGCCAGATACGCAGTATTTT. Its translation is CASSLLLAGGRPDTQYF.

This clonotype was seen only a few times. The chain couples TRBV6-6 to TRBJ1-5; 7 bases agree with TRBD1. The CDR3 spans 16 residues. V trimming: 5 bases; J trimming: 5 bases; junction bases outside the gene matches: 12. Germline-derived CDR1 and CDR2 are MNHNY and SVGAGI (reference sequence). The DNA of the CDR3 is TGTGCCAGCAGTCGGACCCGGGACAGCGCATATCAGCCCCAGCATTTT. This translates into CASSRTRDSAYQPQHF.

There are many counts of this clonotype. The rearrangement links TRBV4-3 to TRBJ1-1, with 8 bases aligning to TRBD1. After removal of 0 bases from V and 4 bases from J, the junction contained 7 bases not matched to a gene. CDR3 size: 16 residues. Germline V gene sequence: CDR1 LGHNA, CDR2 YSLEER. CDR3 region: CASSQDRHRGVTEAFF. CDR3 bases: TGCGCCAGCAGCCAAGACCGCCACAGGGGGGTCACTGAAGCTTTCTTT.

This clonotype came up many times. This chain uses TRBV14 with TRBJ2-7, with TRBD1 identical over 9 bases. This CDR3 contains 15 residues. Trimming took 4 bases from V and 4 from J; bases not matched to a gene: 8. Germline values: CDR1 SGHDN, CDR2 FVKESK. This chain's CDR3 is CASSPDRGFFYEQYF. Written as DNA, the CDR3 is TGTGCCAGCAGCCCGGACAGGGGATTCTTTTACGAGCAGTACTTC.

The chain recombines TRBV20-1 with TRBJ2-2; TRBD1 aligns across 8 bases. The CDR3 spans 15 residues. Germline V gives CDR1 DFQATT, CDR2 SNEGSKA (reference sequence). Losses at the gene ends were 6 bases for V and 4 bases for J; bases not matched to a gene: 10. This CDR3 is CSAPGQGVATGELFF. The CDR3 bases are TGCAGTGCGCCTGGACAGGGAGTGGCCACCGGGGAGCTGTTTTTT.

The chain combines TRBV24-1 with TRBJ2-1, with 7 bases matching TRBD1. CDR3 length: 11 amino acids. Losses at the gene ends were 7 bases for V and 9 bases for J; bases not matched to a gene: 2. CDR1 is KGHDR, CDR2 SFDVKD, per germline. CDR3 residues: CATRGGGEQFF. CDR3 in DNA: TGTGCCACCAGAGGGGGCGGTGAGCAGTTCTTC.

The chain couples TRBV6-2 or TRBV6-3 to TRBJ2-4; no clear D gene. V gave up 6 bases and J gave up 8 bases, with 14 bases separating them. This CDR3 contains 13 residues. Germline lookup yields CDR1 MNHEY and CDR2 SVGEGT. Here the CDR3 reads CASSSDVRDIQYF. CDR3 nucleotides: TGTGCCAGCAGCTCCGACGTTAGGGACATTCAGTACTTC.

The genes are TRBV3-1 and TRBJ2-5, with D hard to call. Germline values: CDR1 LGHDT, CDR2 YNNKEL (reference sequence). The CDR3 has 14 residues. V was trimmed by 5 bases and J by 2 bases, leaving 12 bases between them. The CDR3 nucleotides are TGTGCCAGCAGCTCGCACGGAGCTCAAGAGACCCAGTACTTC. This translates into CASSSHGAQETQYF.

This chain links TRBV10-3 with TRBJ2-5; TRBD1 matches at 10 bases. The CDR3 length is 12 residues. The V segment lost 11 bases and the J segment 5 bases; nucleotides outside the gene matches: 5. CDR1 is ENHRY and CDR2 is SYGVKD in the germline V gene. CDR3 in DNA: TGTGCCTCCCGGGACAGGGGCGAGACCCAGTACTTC. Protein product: CASRDRGETQYF.

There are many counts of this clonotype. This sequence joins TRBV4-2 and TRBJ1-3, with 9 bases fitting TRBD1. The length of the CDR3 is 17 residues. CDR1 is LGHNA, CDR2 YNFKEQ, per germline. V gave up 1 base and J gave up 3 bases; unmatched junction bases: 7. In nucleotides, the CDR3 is TGTGCCAGCAGCCAAGGCCGGGACAGGGCTGATGGAAACACCATATATTTT. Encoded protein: CASSQGRDRADGNTIYF.

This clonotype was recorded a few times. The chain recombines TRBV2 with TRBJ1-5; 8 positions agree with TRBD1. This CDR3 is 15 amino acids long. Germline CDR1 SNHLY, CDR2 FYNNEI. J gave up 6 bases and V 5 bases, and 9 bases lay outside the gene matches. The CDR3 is CASSIQGANGQPQHF. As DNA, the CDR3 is TGTGCCAGCAGTATCCAGGGGGCGAACGGTCAGCCCCAGCATTTT.

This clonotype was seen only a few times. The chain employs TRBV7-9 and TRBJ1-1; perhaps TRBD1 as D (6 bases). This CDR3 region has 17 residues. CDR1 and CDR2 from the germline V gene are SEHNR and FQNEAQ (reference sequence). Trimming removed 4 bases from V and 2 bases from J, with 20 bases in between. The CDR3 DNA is TGTGCCAGCAGCTCACCCCCGACAGGAAGAATTAACACTGAAGCTTTCTTT. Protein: CASSSPPTGRINTEAFF.

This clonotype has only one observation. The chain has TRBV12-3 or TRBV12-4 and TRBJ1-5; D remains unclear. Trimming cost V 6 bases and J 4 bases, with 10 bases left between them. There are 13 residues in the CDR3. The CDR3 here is CASSLLANQPQHF. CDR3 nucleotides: TGTGCCAGCAGCCTACTGGCTAATCAGCCCCAGCATTTT.

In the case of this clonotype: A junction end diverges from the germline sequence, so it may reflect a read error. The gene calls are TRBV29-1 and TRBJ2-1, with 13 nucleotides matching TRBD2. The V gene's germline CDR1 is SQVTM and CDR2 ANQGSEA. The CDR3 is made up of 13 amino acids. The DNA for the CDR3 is TGCAGCGTTGAGGTGGCTGGACTAGCGGGAGTGATCTTC. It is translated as CSVEVAGLAGVIF.

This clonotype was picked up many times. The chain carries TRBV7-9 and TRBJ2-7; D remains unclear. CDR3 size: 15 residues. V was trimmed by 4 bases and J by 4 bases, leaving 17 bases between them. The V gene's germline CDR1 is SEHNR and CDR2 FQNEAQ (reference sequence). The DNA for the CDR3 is TGTGCCAGCAGCTCGCAGACTGGCCTTCTATACGAGCAGTACTTC. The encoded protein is CASSSQTGLLYEQYF. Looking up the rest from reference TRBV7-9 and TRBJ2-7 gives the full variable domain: DTGVSQNPRHKITKRGQNVTFRCDPISEHNRLYWYRQTLGQGPEFLTYFQNEAQLEKSRLLSDRFSAERPKGSFSTLEIQRTEQGDSAMYLCASSSQTGLLYEQYFGPGTRLTVT.

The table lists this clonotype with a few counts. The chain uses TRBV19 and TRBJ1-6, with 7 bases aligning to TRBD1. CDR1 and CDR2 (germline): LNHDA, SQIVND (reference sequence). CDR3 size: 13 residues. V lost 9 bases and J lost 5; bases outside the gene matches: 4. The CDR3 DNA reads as TGTGCCAGCCGGGACAGCGATAATTCACCCCTCCACTTT. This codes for CASRDSDNSPLHF.

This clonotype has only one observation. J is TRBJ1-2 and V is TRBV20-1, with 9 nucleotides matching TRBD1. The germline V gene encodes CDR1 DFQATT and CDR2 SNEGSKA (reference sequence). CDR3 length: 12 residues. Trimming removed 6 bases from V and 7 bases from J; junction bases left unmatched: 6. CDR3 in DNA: TGCAGTGCCGGGACAGGGTCTTTTGGCTACACCTTC. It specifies CSAGTGSFGYTF.

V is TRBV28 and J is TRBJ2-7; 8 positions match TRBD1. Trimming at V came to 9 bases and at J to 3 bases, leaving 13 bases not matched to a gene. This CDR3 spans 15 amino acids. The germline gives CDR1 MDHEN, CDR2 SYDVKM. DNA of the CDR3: TGTGCCAGTTGTCCCCCCGGGACAGGTCTCTACGAGCAGTACTTC. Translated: CASCPPGTGLYEQYF.

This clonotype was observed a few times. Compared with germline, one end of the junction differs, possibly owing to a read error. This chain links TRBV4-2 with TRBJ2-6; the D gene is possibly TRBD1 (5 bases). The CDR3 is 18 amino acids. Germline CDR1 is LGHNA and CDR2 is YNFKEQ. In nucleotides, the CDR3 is TGTGCCAACAGCCAAGGGGTAGCCAGTCTCTCTGGGGCCAACGTCCTGACTTTC. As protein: CANSQGVASLSGANVLTF.

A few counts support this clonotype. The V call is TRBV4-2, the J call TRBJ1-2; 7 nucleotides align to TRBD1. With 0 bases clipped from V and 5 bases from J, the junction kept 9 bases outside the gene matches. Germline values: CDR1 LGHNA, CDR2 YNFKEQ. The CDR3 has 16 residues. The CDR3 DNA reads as TGTGCCAGCAGCCAAGATAGGCAGGGGGTAGGGTATGGCTACACCTTC. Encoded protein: CASSQDRQGVGYGYTF.

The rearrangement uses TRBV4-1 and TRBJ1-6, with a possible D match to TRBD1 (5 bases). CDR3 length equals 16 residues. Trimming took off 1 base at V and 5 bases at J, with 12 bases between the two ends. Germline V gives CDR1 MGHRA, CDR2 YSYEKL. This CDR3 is CASSQVGTSNNSPLHF. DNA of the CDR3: TGCGCCAGCAGCCAAGTCGGGACGTCGAATAATTCACCCCTCCACTTT.

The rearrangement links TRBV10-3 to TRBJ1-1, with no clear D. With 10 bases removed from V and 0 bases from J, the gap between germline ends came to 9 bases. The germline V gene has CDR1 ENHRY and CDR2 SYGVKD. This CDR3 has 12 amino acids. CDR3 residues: CATSVLNTEAFF. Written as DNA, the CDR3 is TGTGCCACCTCCGTGCTGAACACTGAAGCTTTCTTT.

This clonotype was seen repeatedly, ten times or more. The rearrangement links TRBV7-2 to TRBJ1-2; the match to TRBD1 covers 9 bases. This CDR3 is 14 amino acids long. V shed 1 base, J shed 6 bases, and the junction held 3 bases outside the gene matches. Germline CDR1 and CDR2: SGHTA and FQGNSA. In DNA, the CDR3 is TGTGCCAGCAGCTTAGATGGACAGGGGAATGGCTACACCTTC. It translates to CASSLDGQGNGYTF.

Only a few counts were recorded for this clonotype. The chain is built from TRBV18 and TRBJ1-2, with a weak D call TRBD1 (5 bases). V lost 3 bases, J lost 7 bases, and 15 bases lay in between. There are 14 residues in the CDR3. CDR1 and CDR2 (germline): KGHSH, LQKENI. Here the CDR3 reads CASSPAGPNRGYTF. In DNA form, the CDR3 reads TGTGCCAGCTCACCTGCAGGGCCGAATCGTGGCTACACCTTC.

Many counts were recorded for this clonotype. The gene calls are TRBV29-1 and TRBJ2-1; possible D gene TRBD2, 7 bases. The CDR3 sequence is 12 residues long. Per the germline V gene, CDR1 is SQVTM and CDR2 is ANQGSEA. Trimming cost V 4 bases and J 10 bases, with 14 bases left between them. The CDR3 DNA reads TGCAGCGTTGCTAGCGGACAGAGAGAGCAGTTCTTC. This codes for CSVASGQREQFF.